This TCR beta chain was captured in a study of OX40 agonist ivuxolimab in advanced cancers. As for the study in general: Ivuxolimab, an agonist antibody against OX40 (CD134), was given to patients. Three patients had partial responses: one hepatocellular carcinoma, two cutaneous melanoma.

Clones were sequenced by immunoSEQ multiplex PCR, and TCRdb holds only the in-frame ones, with some missing. The sample holds approximately 63,000 clones, 86% seen once. Whole-study results and caveats: At doses 0.1 to 3.0 mg/kg, CD4+ and CD8+ clones expanded.

A note on this clone: Its antigen is still unknown.

CDR3 length: 11 residues. This receptor was taken from an adult with an advanced solid tumor such as melanoma, head and neck, liver or kidney cancer. This chain connects TRBV21-1 to TRBJ2-5. TRBV21-1 is a pseudogene segment. The sequenced sample was CD4+ or CD8+ T cells sorted from blood, obtained in a trial of the OX40 agonist ivuxolimab. CDR3 protein: CASSKEGTQYF. CDR3 coding DNA: TGTGCCAGCAGCAAAGAGGGGACCCAGTACTTC.